Sequencing of this T cell receptor (beta chain) was carried out in a study of blood T cell repertoires in COVID-19. About the research overall: The United States, Italy and Spain supplied acute and convalescent COVID-19 samples. From T cells, B-cell-depleted T cells, or PBMCs came the material, which was cDNA or gDNA.

Per the original data handling: Reference gene primer amplification gave nucleated cell count estimates. Measured with immunoSEQ multiplex PCR; TCRdb has only the in-frame clones, and not every one. For V, J and clone size, that table is used; D and trimming come from the DNA. In the table there are some 50,000 clones, roughly 89% of which are singletons. This receptor was taken from a man in his fifties or sixties with acute or convalescent COVID-19. The sample comprised peripheral blood.

The CDR3 bases are TGTGCCAGCAGCCCCTCGGCAGGCACGCAGTATTTT. Protein product: CASSPSAGTQYF. The chain has TRBV3-1 (or the pseudogene TRBV3-2) and TRBJ2-3, with D hard to call. CDR1 LGHDT and CDR2 YNNKEL come from the germline V gene (reference sequence). The CDR3 has 12 residues. V was trimmed by 4 bases and J by 9 bases, leaving 11 bases between them.